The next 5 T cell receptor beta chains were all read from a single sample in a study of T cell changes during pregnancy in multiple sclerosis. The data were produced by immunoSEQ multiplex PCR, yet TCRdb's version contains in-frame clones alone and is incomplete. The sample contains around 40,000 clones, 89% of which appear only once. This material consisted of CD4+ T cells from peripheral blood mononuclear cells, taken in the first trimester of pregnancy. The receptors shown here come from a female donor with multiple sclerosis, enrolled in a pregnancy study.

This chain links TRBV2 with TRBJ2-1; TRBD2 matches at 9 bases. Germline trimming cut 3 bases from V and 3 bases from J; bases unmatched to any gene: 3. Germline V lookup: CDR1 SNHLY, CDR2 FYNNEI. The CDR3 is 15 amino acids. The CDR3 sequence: CASSDRLAVYNEQFF. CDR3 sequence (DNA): TGTGCCAGCAGTGACCGACTAGCGGTCTACAATGAGCAGTTCTTC.

The CDR3 here is CAWSVIRENTGELFF. The CDR3 DNA reads as TGTGCCTGGAGTGTAATCCGGGAAAACACCGGGGAGCTGTTTTTT. The V call is TRBV30, the J call TRBJ2-2, with a weak D call TRBD2 (5 bases). CDR1 is GTSNPN and CDR2 is SVGIG in the germline V gene (reference sequence). Trimming cost V 0 bases and J 2 bases, with 10 bases left between them. The CDR3 length is 15 residues.

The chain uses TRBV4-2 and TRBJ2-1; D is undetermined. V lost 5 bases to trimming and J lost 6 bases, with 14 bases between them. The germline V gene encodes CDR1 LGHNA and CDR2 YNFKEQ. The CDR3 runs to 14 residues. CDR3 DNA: TGTGCCAGCAGCGACCGCGGCGGAACCAATGAGCAGTTCTTC. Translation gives CASSDRGGTNEQFF.

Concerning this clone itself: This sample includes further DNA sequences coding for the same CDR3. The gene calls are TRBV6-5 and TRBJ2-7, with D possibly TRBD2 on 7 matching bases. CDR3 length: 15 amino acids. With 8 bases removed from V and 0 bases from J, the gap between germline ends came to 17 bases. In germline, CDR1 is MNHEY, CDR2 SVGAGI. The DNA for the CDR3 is TGTGCCAGCTCAAGGGGGGGGAAAGGCTCCTACGAGCAGTACTTC. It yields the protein CASSRGGKGSYEQYF.

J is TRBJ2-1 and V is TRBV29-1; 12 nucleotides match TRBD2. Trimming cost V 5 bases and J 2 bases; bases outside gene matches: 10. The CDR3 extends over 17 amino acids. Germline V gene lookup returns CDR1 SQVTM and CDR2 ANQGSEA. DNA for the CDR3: TGCAGCGTTTTACCCCTACTAGCGGGAGGTACCTACAATGAGCAGTTCTTC. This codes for CSVLPLLAGGTYNEQFF.